Listed here are 5 T cell receptor beta chains from one sample, sequenced in a study of T cell responses to AZD1222 COVID-19 vaccine. The data were produced by immunoSEQ multiplex PCR, yet TCRdb's version contains in-frame clones alone and is incomplete. The top ten clones hold just over 5% of a sample with over 120,000 clones, roughly 93% of them seen once. Sample: peripheral blood, taken on day 0 of AZD1222 vaccination. The receptors come from an adult in good health.

This clone has just a few counts. The gene calls are TRBV19 and TRBJ1-5; D remains ambiguous. The CDR3 has 12 residues. Trimming cost V 6 bases and J 5 bases, with 8 bases left between them. Germline CDR1 and CDR2: LNHDA and SQIVND (reference sequence). The DNA of the CDR3 is TGTGCCAGTAGACTTGGCGATCAGCCCCAGCATTTT. It yields the protein CASRLGDQPQHF.

The rearrangement uses TRBV6-6 and TRBJ1-3, with D perhaps matching TRBD1 (5 bases). V lost 2 bases, J lost 0 bases, and 11 bases lay in between. Germline loops: CDR1 MNHNY, CDR2 SVGAGI (reference sequence). The CDR3 covers 16 residues. DNA for the CDR3: TGTGCCAGCAGTTACCGGCAGGGTCCCTCTGGAAACACCATATATTTT. This sequence encodes CASSYRQGPSGNTIYF.

The rearrangement uses TRBV11-2 and TRBJ2-1; 10 positions agree with TRBD2. After removal of 3 bases from V and 3 bases from J, the junction contained 2 bases not matched to a gene. The CDR3 is made up of 15 amino acids. Germline V gene sequence: CDR1 SGHAT, CDR2 FQNNGV. CDR3 region: CASSFTSGVYNEQFF. The CDR3 DNA reads as TGTGCCAGCAGCTTTACTAGCGGGGTCTACAATGAGCAGTTCTTC. The full variable domain, with the rest looked up from reference TRBV11-2 and TRBJ2-1, is EAGVAQSPRYKIIEKRQSVAFWCNPISGHATLYWYQQILGQGPKLLIQFQNNGVVDDSQLPKDRFSAERLKGVDSTLKIQPAKLEDSAVYLCASSFTSGVYNEQFFGPGTRLTVL.

The V and J genes are TRBV30 and TRBJ1-3, with a possible D match to TRBD1 (5 bases). Germline V gives CDR1 GTSNPN, CDR2 SVGIG (reference sequence). The CDR3 totals 14 residues. With 1 base removed from V and 0 bases from J, the gap between germline ends came to 7 bases. The CDR3 spells CAWSGTLSGNTIYF. The CDR3 nucleotides are TGTGCCTGGAGTGGGACACTCTCTGGAAACACCATATATTTT.

This chain joins TRBV5-1 and TRBJ2-1; TRBD2 aligns across 11 bases. The germline V gene encodes CDR1 SGHRS and CDR2 YFSETQ. CDR3 size: 15 residues. V lost 4 bases and J lost 8; bases outside the gene matches: 8. The CDR3 protein is CASSLSGRAGDEQFF. Here the CDR3 DNA reads TGCGCCAGCAGCCTTAGCGGGAGGGCCGGGGATGAGCAGTTCTTC.